Below, one T cell receptor beta chain is given with its context. This sample is drawn from a study of blood T cell repertoires in COVID-19. Researchers sorted participants into cohorts using their self-reported clinical history. Germline V CDR1 and CDR2: SNHLY, FYNNEI. This CDR3 has 16 residues. V gave up 4 bases and J gave up 2 bases; unmatched junction bases: 9. Per the study methods: Reference gene primer amplification yielded estimated nucleated cell counts. Sequencing was performed with immunoSEQ multiplex PCR; in TCRdb, only in-frame clones are kept and a portion is missing. The DNA gave D and trimming, while V, J and clone size come from that table. The data contain roughly 250,000 clones, around 88% of them singletons.

This clonotype was obtained from a woman aged 40 to 50 with acute COVID-19. The chain is built from TRBV2 and TRBJ2-3; 7 bases agree with TRBD2. Sequencing was performed on PBMCs or T cells enriched from blood (not recorded which). The CDR3 loop reads CASSASSGASTDTQYF. CDR3 in DNA: TGTGCCAGCAGTGCGTCTAGCGGAGCCTCCACAGATACGCAGTATTTT.